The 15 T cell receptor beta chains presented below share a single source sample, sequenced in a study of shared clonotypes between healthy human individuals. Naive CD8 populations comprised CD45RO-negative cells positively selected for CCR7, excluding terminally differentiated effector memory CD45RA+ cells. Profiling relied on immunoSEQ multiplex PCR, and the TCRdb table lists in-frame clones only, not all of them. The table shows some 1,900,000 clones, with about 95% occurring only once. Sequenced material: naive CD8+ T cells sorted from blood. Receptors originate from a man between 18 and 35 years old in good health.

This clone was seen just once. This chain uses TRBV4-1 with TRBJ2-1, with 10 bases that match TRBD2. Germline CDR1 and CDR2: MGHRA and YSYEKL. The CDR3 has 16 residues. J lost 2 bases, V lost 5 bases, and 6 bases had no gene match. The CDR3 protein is CASSNIAGGAYNEQFF. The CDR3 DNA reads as TGCGCCAGCAGCAACATAGCGGGGGGTGCCTACAATGAGCAGTTCTTC.

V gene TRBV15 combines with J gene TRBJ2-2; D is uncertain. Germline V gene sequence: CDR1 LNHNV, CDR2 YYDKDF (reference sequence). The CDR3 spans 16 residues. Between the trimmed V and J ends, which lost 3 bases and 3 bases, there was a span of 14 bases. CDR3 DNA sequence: TGTGCCACCAGCAGTTACGCAATAATTGACACCGGGGAGCTGTTTTTT. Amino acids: CATSSYAIIDTGELFF.

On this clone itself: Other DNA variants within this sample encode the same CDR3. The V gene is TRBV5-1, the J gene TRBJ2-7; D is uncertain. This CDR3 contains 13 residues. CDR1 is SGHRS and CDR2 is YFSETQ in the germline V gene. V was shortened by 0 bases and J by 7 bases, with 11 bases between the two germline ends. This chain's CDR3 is CASSLGPGYEQYF. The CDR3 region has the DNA TGCGCCAGCAGCTTGGGACCGGGCTATGAGCAGTACTTC.

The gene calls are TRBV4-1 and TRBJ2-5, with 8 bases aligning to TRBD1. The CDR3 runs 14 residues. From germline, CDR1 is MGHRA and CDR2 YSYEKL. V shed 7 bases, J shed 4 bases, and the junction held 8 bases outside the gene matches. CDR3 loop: CASKPGQGIETQYF. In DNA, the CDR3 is TGCGCCAGCAAACCAGGACAGGGTATAGAGACCCAGTACTTC.

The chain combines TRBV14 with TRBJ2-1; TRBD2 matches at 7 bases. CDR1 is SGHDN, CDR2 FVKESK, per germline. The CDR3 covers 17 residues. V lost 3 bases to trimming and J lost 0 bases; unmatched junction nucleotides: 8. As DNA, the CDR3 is TGTGCCAGCAGCCATTTCGGTGGCGGGAGCTCCTACAATGAGCAGTTCTTC. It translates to CASSHFGGGSSYNEQFF.

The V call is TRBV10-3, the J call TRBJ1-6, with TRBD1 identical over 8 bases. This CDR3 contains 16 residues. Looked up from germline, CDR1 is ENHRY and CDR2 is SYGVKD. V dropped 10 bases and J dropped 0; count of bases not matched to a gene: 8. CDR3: CATQDRGVSYNSPLHF. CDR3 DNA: TGTGCCACACAAGACAGGGGCGTCTCCTATAATTCACCCCTCCACTTT.

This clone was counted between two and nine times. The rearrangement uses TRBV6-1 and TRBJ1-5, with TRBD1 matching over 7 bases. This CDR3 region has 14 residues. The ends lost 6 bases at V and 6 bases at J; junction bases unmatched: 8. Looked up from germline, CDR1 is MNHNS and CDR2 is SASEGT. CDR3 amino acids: CASSPGGATQPQHF. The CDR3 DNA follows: TGTGCCAGCAGCCCAGGGGGGGCCACTCAGCCCCAGCATTTT.

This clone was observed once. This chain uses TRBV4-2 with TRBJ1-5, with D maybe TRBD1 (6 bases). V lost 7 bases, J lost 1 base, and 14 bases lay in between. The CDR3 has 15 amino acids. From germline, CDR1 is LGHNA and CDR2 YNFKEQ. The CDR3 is CASNQGQGSNQPQHF. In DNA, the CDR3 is TGTGCCAGCAACCAGGGGCAGGGCAGCAATCAGCCCCAGCATTTT.

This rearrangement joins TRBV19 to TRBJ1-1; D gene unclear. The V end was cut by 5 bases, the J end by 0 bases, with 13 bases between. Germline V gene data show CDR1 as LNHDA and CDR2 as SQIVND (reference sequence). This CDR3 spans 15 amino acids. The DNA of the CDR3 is TGTGCCAGTAGTCTTATGTTCGCGTTGAACACTGAAGCTTTCTTT. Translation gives CASSLMFALNTEAFF. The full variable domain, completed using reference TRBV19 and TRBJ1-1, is DGGITQSPKYLFRKEGQNVTLSCEQNLNHDAMYWYRQDPGQGLRLIYYSQIVNDFQKGDIAEGYSVSREKKESFPLTVTSAQKNPTAFYLCASSLMFALNTEAFFGQGTRLTVV.

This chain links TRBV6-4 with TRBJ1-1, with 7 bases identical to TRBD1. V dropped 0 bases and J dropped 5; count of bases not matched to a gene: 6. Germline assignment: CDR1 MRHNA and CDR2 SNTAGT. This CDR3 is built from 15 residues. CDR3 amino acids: CASSDSAGGLTEAFF. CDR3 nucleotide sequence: TGTGCCAGCAGTGACTCGGCAGGGGGGCTGACTGAAGCTTTCTTT.

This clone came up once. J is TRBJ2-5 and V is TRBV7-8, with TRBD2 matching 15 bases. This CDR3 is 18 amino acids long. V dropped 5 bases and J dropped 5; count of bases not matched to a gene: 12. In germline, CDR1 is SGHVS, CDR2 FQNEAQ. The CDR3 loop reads CASSAGLAGGPFLETQYF. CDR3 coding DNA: TGTGCCAGCAGCGCAGGACTAGCGGGAGGGCCGTTTCTGGAGACCCAGTACTTC.

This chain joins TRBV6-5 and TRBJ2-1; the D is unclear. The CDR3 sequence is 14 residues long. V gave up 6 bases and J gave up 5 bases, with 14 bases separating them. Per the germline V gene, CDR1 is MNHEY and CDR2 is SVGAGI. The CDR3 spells CASRRLSIDNEQFF. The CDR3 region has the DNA TGTGCCAGCAGGCGACTTAGCATAGACAATGAGCAGTTCTTC.

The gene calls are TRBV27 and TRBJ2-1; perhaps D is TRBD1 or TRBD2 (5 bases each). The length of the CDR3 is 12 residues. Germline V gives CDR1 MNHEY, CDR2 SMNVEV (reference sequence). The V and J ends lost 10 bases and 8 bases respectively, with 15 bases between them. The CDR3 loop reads CAIGTRGDEQFF. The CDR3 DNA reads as TGTGCCATCGGGACCCGGGGCGATGAGCAGTTCTTC.

The CDR3 bases are TGTGCCAGCAGCTCACCACGGGACGGATACACCGGGGAGCTGTTTTTT. This codes for CASSSPRDGYTGELFF. The V and J genes are TRBV7-8 and TRBJ2-2, with D perhaps TRBD1 or TRBD2 (5 bases each). Germline assignment: CDR1 SGHVS and CDR2 FQNEAQ. This CDR3 has 16 residues. The germline V and J ends were trimmed by 4 bases and 3 bases, with 15 bases remaining between them.

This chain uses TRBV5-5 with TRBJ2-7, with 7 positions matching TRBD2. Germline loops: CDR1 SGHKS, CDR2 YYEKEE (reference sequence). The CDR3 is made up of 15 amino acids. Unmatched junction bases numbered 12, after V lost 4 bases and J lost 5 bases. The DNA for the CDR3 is TGTGCCAGCAGCCCCCCGGGGGAGGGCCTCAACGAGCAGTACTTC. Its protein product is CASSPPGEGLNEQYF. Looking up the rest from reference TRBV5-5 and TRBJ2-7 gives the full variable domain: DAGVTQSPTHLIKTRGQQVTLRCSPISGHKSVSWYQQVLGQGPQFIFQYYEKEERGRGNFPDRFSARQFPNYSSELNVNALLLGDSALYLCASSPPGEGLNEQYFGPGTRLTVT.